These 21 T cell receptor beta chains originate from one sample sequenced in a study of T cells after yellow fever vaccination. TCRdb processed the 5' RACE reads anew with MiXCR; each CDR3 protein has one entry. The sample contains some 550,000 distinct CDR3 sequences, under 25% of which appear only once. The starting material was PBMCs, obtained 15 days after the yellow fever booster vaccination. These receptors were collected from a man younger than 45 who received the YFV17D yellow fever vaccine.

CDR3: CASSSAGVAAEAFF. CDR3 sequence (DNA): TGTGCCAGCAGCTCCGCAGGGGTCGCGGCCGAAGCTTTCTTT. V and J are TRBV7-2 and TRBJ1-1, with D possibly being TRBD1 (6 bases). This CDR3 is 14 amino acids long. V lost 4 bases to trimming and J lost 8 bases, with 17 bases between them. CDR1 is SGHTA, CDR2 FQGNSA, per germline.

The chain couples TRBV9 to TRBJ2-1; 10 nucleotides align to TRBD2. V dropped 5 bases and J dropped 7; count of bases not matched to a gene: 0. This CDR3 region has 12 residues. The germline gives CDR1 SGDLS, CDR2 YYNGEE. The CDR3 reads CASRGLANEQFF. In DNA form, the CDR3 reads TGTGCCAGCAGGGGACTAGCGAATGAGCAGTTCTTC.

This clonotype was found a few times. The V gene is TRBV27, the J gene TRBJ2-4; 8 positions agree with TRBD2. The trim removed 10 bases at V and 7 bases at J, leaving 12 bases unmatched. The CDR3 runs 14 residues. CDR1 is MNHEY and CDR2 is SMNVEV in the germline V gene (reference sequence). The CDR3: CATSSTSGGNIQYF. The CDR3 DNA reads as TGTGCCACCTCCTCCACCTCGGGGGGGAACATTCAGTACTTC.

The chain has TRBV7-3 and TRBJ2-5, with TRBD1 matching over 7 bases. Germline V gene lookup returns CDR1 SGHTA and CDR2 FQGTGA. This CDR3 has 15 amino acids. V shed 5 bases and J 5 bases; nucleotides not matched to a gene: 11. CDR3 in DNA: TGTGCCAGCAGCCACCAGACAGGGATGATGGAGACCCAGTACTTC. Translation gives CASSHQTGMMETQYF.

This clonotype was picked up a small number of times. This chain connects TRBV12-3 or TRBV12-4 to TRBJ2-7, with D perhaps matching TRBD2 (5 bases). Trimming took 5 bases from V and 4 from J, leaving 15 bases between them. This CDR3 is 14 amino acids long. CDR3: CASSPARGRYEQYF. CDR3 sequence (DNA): TGTGCCAGCAGTCCGGCCCGGGGTCGGTACGAGCAGTACTTC.

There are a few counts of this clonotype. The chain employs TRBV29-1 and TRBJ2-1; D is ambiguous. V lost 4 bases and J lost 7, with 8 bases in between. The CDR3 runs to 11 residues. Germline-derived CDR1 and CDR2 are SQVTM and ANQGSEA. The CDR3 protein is CSVGALNEQFF. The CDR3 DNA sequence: TGCAGCGTTGGGGCCTTGAATGAGCAGTTCTTC.

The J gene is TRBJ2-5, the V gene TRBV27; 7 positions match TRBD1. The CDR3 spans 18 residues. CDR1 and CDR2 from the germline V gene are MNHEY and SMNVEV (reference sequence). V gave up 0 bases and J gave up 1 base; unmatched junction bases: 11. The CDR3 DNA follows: TGTGCCAGCAGTTTATCGTATTCGGGCGACAGGGTCCAAGAGACCCAGTACTTC. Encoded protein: CASSLSYSGDRVQETQYF.

The CDR3 DNA reads TGTGCCAGCAGTTCAGGACTAGCGGGAGTCAAAGAGACCCAGTACTTC. As protein: CASSSGLAGVKETQYF. This chain links TRBV27 with TRBJ2-5, with 13 bases identical to TRBD2. The length of the CDR3 is 16 residues. Per germline, CDR1 MNHEY and CDR2 SMNVEV (reference sequence). With 4 bases clipped from V and 3 bases from J, the junction kept 5 bases outside the gene matches.

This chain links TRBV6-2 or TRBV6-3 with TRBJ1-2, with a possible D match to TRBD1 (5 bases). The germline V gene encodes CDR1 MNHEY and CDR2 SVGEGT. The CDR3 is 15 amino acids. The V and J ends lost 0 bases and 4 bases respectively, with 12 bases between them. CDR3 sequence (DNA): TGTGCCAGCAGTTACTCGTGGGACGGTGTCTATGGCTACACCTTC. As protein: CASSYSWDGVYGYTF.

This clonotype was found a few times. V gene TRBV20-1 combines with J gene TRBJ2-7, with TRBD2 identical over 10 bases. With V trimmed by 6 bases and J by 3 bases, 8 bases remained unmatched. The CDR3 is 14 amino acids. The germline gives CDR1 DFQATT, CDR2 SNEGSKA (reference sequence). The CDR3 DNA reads TGCAGTGCGGGAGGACTAGCGGAGGGCTACGAGCAGTACTTC. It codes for CSAGGLAEGYEQYF.

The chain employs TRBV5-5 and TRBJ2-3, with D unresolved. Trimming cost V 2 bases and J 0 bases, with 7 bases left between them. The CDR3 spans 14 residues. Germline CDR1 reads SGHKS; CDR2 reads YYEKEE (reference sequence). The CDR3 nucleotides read TGTGCCAGCAGCTTAGTTACAAGCACAGATACGCAGTATTTT. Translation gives CASSLVTSTDTQYF.

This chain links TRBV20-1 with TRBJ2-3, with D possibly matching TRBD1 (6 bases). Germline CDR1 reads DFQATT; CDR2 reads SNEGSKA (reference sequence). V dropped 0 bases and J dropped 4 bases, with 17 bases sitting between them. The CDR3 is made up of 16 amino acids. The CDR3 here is CSARDIAESGADTQYF. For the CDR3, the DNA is TGCAGTGCTAGAGATATCGCTGAGTCAGGGGCAGATACGCAGTATTTT.

CDR3: CASSQRLAGTDTQYF. The CDR3 bases are TGCGCCAGCAGCCAACGACTAGCCGGCACAGATACGCAGTATTTT. The V and J genes are TRBV5-1 and TRBJ2-3; 7 bases align to TRBD2. From germline, CDR1 is SGHRS and CDR2 YFSETQ. CDR3 length: 15 amino acids. V was pared by 4 bases and J by 1 base, with 6 bases of the junction left unmatched.

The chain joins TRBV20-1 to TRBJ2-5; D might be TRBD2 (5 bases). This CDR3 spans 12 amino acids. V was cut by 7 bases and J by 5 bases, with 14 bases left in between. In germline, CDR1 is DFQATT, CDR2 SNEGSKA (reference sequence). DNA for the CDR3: TGCAGTGGGGAGTGGGAAAGGGAGACCCAGTACTTC. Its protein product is CSGEWERETQYF.

The CDR3: CASSLVAGPVSYEQYF. The CDR3 region has the DNA TGTGCCAGCAGCTTGGTAGCGGGGCCTGTCTCCTACGAGCAGTACTTC. This chain connects TRBV5-4 to TRBJ2-7; 8 bases match TRBD2. There are 16 residues in the CDR3. Per germline, CDR1 SGHNT and CDR2 YYREEE (reference sequence). V trimming: 0 bases; J trimming: 0 bases; junction bases outside the gene matches: 5.

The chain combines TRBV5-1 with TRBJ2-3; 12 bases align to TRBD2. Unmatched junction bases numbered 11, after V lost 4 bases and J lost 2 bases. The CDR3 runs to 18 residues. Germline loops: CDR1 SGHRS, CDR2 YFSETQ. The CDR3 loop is CASSRWGASGRATDTQYF. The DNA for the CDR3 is TGCGCCAGCAGCCGATGGGGTGCTAGCGGGAGGGCCACAGATACGCAGTATTTT.

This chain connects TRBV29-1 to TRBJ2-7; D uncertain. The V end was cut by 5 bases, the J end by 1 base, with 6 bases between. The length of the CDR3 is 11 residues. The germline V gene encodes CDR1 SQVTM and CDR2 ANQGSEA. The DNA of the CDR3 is TGCAGCGTTCTGGAGTCCTACGAGCAGTACTTC. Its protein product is CSVLESYEQYF.

CDR3 coding DNA: TGTGCCAGCAGCTTATCGGGGACAGGGGCCCAGTACTTC. Amino acid sequence: CASSLSGTGAQYF. The V gene is TRBV7-2, the J gene TRBJ2-5; TRBD1 agrees at 10 bases. Germline lookup yields CDR1 SGHTA and CDR2 FQGNSA. CDR3 length: 13 residues. J was trimmed by 9 bases and V by 2 bases; bases with no gene match: 3.

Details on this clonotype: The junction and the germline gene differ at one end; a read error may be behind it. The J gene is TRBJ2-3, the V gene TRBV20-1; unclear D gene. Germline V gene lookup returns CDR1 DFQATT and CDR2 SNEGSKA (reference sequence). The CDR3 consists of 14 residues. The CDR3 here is CCATLDASTDTQYF. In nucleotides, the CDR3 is TGCTGTGCTACCCTCGACGCGAGCACAGATACGCAGTATTTT.

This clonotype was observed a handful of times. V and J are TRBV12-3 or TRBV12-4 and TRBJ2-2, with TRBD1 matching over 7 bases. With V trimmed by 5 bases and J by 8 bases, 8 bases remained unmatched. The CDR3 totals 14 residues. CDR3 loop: CASSPQTGTGELFF. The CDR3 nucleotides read TGTGCCAGCAGTCCGCAGACAGGGACGGGGGAGCTGTTTTTT.

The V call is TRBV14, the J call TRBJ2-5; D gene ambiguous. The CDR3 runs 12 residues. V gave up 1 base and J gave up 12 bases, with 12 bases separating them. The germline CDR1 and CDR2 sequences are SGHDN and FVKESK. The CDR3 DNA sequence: TGTGCCAGCAGCCAAGCCCAACCTACCAAGTACTTC. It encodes CASSQAQPTKYF.